This T cell receptor beta chain stems from a study of radiation and T cells in renal cell carcinoma. Turning to this clone: Antigen unknown.

Profiling relied on immunoSEQ multiplex PCR, and the TCRdb table lists in-frame clones only, not all of them. Among fewer than 85,000 clones listed, 80% to 90% were seen once. As to time point: blood 4 weeks post-SBRT, at nephrectomy. Stated treatment: 15 Gy SBRT to primary tumor, nephrectomy 4 weeks later. Nephrectomy followed 15 Gy stereotactic body radiation by 4 weeks. Blood was sampled at baseline, 2 weeks and 4 weeks after SBRT. CDR1 is MDHEN and CDR2 is SYDVKM in the germline V gene. V lost 3 bases, J lost 4 bases, and 4 bases stayed unmatched. This CDR3 spans 14 amino acids. General study points: Top tumor clonotypes rose in blood 2 weeks post-radiation, then contracted.

The rearrangement uses TRBV28 and TRBJ1-2, with 8 nucleotides matching TRBD1. The sequences come from blood, collected from a patient whose treatment included radiotherapy and nephrectomy. The clonotype was recovered from a woman aged 70-85 years with renal cell carcinoma. CDR3 coding DNA: TGTGCCAGCAGTTTCGACAGGGGAACCTATGGCTACACCTTC. Its translation is CASSFDRGTYGYTF.